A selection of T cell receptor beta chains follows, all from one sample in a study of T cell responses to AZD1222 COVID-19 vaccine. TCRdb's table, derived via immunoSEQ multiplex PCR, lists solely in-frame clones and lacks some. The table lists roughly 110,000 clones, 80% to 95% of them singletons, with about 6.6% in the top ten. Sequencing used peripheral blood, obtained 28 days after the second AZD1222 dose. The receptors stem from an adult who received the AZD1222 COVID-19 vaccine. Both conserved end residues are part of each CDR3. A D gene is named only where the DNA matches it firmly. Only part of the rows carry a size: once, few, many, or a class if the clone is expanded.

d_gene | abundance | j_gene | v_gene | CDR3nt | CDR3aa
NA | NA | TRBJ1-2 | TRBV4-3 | TGCGCCAGCAGCCAAGATCGCAGCCCCGGCTATGGCTACACCTTC | CASSQDRSPGYGYTF
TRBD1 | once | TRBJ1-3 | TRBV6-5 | TGTGCCAGCAGGAGAGCACAGGGGACTGGAAACACCATATATTTT | CASRRAQGTGNTIYF
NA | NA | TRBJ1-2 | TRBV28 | TGTGCCAGCAGTTTGACAGGCCCTAACTATGGCTACACCTTC | CASSLTGPNYGYTF
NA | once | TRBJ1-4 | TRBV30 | TGTGCCTGGAGCGCCACGACAGCCGGCAATGAAAAACTGTTTTTT | CAWSATTAGNEKLFF
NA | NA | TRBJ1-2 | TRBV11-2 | TGTGCCAGCAGCTTAGATTTTGCGGGGGAAGATGGCTACACCTTC | CASSLDFAGEDGYTF
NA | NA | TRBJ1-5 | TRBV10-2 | TGCGCCAGCAGTGAGGAGGGAATAAGCAATCAGCCCCAGCATTTT | CASSEEGISNQPQHF
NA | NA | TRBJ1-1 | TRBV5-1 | TGCGCCAGCAGCCTCCCGGACTCAGGCATGAACACTGAAGCTTTCTTT | CASSLPDSGMNTEAFF
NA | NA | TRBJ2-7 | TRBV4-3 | TGCGCCAGCAGCCAAGACCTGGGGTTTCTCTCCTACGAGCAGTACTTC | CASSQDLGFLSYEQYF
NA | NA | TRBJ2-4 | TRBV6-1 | TGTGCCAGCAGTGAAGAAGGAAGAAGGGGAACAGGGCTAGAAAACATTCAGTACTTC | CASSEEGRRGTGLENIQYF
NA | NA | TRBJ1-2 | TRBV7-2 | TGTGCCAGCAGACGGAGAACAGAGGGGTTTGACACCTTC | CASRRRTEGFDTF
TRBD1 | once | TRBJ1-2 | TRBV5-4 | TGTGCCAGCAGCTTGAAAGGAGCCGTGAGGCAGGGGGCGCGGAACTATGGCTACACCTTC | CASSLKGAVRQGARNYGYTF
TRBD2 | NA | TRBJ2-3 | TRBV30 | TGTGCCTGGGAAACGGGGCTAGCGGGAGAGACAGATACGCAGTATTTT | CAWETGLAGETDTQYF
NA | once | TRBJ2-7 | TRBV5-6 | TGTGCCAGCAGCTCCGGGACTTCTTTCTACGAGCAGTACTTC | CASSSGTSFYEQYF
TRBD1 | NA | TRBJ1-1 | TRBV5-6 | TGTGCCAGCAGCTCCCGGACAGGGGAGGCAGCTTTCTTT | CASSSRTGEAAFF
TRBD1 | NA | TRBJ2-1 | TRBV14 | TGTGCCAGCAGCCAAGACCATGGCAGGGGGCGTGAGCAGTTCTTC | CASSQDHGRGREQFF
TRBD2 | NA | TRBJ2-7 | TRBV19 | TGTGCCAGTAGTATGGGCCTAGCGGGAGGGCCCTACGAGCAGTACTTC | CASSMGLAGGPYEQYF
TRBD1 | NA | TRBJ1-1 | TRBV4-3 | TGCGCCAGCAGCCCCCATCTCCGGGACAGTCCGTTGAACACTGAAGCTTTCTTT | CASSPHLRDSPLNTEAFF
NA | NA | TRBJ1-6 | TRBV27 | TGTGCCAGCAGTTCGACAGATTACTATAATTCACCCCTCCACTTT | CASSSTDYYNSPLHF
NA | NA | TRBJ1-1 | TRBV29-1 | TGCAGCGTTGTAAAGGGGGTCACTGAAGCTTTCTTT | CSVVKGVTEAFF
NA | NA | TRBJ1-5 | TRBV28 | TGTGCCAGCAGTTTGGAGGGGAGCAATCAGCCCCAGCATTTT | CASSLEGSNQPQHF
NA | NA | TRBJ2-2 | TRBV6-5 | TGTGCCAGCAGACAAAGTAGTTCCGGGGAGCTGTTTTTT | CASRQSSSGELFF
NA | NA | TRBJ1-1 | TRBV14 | TGTGCCAGCAGCCAAATTACAGGGATCACTGAAGCTTTCTTT | CASSQITGITEAFF
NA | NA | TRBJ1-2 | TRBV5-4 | TGTGCCAGCAGCTTGGAAGACAGACACTATGGCTACACCTTC | CASSLEDRHYGYTF
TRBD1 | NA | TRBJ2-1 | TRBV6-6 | TGTGCCAGCATATGGGACAGGGTAAACAATGAGCAGTTCTTC | CASIWDRVNNEQFF
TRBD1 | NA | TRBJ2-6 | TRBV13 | TGTGCCAGCAGCTTGGGTTTCGGGACAGTATTCTCTGGGGCCAACGTCCTGACTTTC | CASSLGFGTVFSGANVLTF
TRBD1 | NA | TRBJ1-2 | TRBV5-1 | TGCGCCAGCAGCTTGTGGGACAGGGGGCTTAAGTCGGGTGGCTACACCTTC | CASSLWDRGLKSGGYTF
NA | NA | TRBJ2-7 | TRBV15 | TGTGCCACCAGCAGAGCGGGTAACGAGCAGTACTTC | CATSRAGNEQYF
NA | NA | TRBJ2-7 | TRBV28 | TGTGCCAGCAGTCTGGGCCGTCGCACCTACGAGCAGTACTTC | CASSLGRRTYEQYF
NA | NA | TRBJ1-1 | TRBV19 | TGTGCCAGTAGTCTCGGGCAGGGGACTGAAGCTTTCTTT | CASSLGQGTEAFF
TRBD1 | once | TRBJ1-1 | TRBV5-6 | TGTGCCAGCAGCGCGGGGACAGGGCTCAACCAGATCTCTGAAGCTTTCTTT | CASSAGTGLNQISEAFF
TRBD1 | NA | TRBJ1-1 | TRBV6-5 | TGTGCCACCGTGGCATTGGGACAGGCGAACACTGAAGCTTTCTTT | CATVALGQANTEAFF
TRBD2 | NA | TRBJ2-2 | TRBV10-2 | TGCGCCAGCAGTGAGGGCCCACGACTAGCGGAGTTCGCCGGGGAGCTGTTTTTT | CASSEGPRLAEFAGELFF
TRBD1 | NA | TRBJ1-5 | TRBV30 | TGTGCCTGGAGTCGACAGGGAGGTCAGCCCCAGCATTTT | CAWSRQGGQPQHF
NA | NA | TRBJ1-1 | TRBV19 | TGTGCCAGTAGTCTGGCCGGGACATACTACACTGAAGCTTTCTTT | CASSLAGTYYTEAFF
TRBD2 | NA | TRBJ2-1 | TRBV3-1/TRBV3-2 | TGTGCCAGCAGCCTTCGGACTAGCGGGAGACCCCATGAGCAGTTCTTC | CASSLRTSGRPHEQFF
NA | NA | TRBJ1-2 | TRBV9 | TGTGCCAGCAGCGGATCGCGGGACATCCCAATGGGCTACTATGGCTACACCTTC | CASSGSRDIPMGYYGYTF
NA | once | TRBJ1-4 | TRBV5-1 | TGCGCCAGCAGCAACCGACAAGCAACTAATGAAAAACTGTTTTTT | CASSNRQATNEKLFF
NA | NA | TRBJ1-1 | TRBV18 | TGTGCCAGCTCACCACCGGGAGGAGGTGTAAACACTGAAGCTTTCTTT | CASSPPGGGVNTEAFF
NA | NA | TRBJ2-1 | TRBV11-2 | TGTGCCAGCAGCTTCAACGGACTTCGCAATGAGCAGTTCTTC | CASSFNGLRNEQFF
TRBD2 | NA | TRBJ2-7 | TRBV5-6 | TGTGCCAGCAGCTTAGGACTAGCGGTCTCCTACGAGCAGTACTTC | CASSLGLAVSYEQYF
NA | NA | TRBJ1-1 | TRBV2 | TGTGCCAGCGGTCCCAATCTTAGCAGGGCTTTCTTT | CASGPNLSRAFF